Each of the 21 T cell receptor beta chains below was sequenced from the same sample in a study of T cells in Graves' hyperthyroidism and ophthalmopathy. Amplification of TCR beta CDR3 regions used RNA as the template. With the HTBI primer set, the TCR CDR3 went through a first round of RT-PCR. TCRdb reprocessed the multiplex PCR reads with MiXCR, giving one entry per CDR3 protein. Of roughly 840,000 distinct CDR3 sequences in the sample, 38% were seen once. The specimen was blood. These receptor sequences come from a man between 18 and 29 years old with Graves' hyperthyroidism.

This clonotype was picked up many times. V gene TRBV7-3 combines with J gene TRBJ2-5; D is uncertain. Trimming took off 4 bases at V and 5 bases at J, with 14 bases between the two ends. The CDR3 sequence is 14 residues long. Germline values: CDR1 SGHTA, CDR2 FQGTGA. The CDR3 protein is CASSSDSLWETQYF. CDR3 bases: TGTGCCAGCAGCTCCGACTCCCTATGGGAGACCCAGTACTTC.

The sample holds many counts of this clonotype. V usage is TRBV25-1 and J usage is TRBJ1-1; TRBD1 is a possible D gene (5 bases). Germline V gene data show CDR1 as MGHDK and CDR2 as SYGVNS. V was shortened by 3 bases and J by 4 bases, with 9 bases between the two germline ends. The CDR3 consists of 13 residues. Here the CDR3 DNA reads TGTGCCAGCAGTGAGGGGGTCCTCACTGAAGCTTTCTTT. Translation gives CASSEGVLTEAFF.

This clonotype appeared many times. The rearrangement uses TRBV10-3 and TRBJ2-7; 13 bases match TRBD2. The V gene's germline CDR1 is ENHRY and CDR2 SYGVKD. This CDR3 contains 15 residues. Unmatched junction bases numbered 9, after V lost 6 bases and J lost 7 bases. The CDR3 sequence: CAIRSGLAGVEEQYF. CDR3 bases: TGTGCCATCAGATCCGGACTAGCGGGAGTTGAGGAGCAGTACTTC.

This clonotype was counted between two and nine times. The chain recombines TRBV11-2 with TRBJ1-1; no reliable D call. The CDR3 consists of 14 residues. V lost 6 bases, J lost 0 bases, and 11 bases lay in between. Germline values: CDR1 SGHAT, CDR2 FQNNGV. DNA for the CDR3: TGTGCCAGCAGTCCTAGACACCTGAACACTGAAGCTTTCTTT. This gives the protein CASSPRHLNTEAFF.

This clonotype was detected ten times or more. V gene TRBV15 combines with J gene TRBJ2-7, with D possibly being TRBD1 or TRBD2 (5 bases each). The germline V gene has CDR1 LNHNV and CDR2 YYDKDF (reference sequence). The length of the CDR3 is 13 residues. Deletions cut 8 bases from V and 4 bases from J, with 15 bases between. The CDR3 here is CATSSGPTYEQYF. For the CDR3, the DNA is TGTGCCACCTCCTCGGGGCCTACTTACGAGCAGTACTTC.

This clonotype was counted only a few times. The rearrangement uses TRBV7-3 and TRBJ2-7; D is unresolved. CDR3 length: 16 amino acids. Germline lookup yields CDR1 SGHTA and CDR2 FQGTGA. V gave up 2 bases and J gave up 2 bases, with 16 bases separating them. CDR3 sequence: CASSLFTPAKTYEQYF. The CDR3 nucleotides read TGTGCCAGCAGCTTATTTACCCCCGCTAAGACCTACGAGCAGTACTTC.

The chain couples TRBV14 to TRBJ2-7, with no clear D. The CDR3 has 14 amino acids. Deletions cut 0 bases from V and 4 bases from J, with 10 bases between. Germline loops: CDR1 SGHDN, CDR2 FVKESK. The CDR3 region is CASSQDLAPYEQYF. CDR3 nucleotides: TGTGCCAGCAGCCAAGATCTGGCCCCATACGAGCAGTACTTC.

This clonotype has more than one count but fewer than ten. The genes are TRBV7-8 and TRBJ2-5; TRBD2 might be the D (7 bases). CDR1 SGHVS and CDR2 FQNEAQ come from the germline V gene. The CDR3 is made up of 16 amino acids. V lost 1 base and J lost 5, with 17 bases in between. CDR3 loop: CASSLGGGRAAETQYF. The CDR3 DNA sequence: TGTGCCAGCAGCTTAGGAGGGGGGAGGGCCGCGGAGACCCAGTACTTC.

The rearrangement joins TRBV5-1 to TRBJ2-7, with D possibly TRBD2 on 5 matching bases. This CDR3 is built from 14 residues. CDR1 SGHRS and CDR2 YFSETQ come from the germline V gene. V lost 1 base and J 1 base, leaving 9 bases between the germline ends. The CDR3 protein is CASSLQRGSYEQYF. CDR3 coding DNA: TGCGCCAGCAGCTTGCAACGGGGATCCTACGAGCAGTACTTC.

This sequence joins TRBV19 and TRBJ1-1, with D perhaps TRBD1 (5 bases). CDR3 length: 12 amino acids. The germline gives CDR1 LNHDA, CDR2 SQIVND (reference sequence). The V end was cut by 3 bases, the J end by 5 bases, with 7 bases between. In DNA form, the CDR3 reads TGTGCCAGTAGTATGGGGCTAACTGAAGCTTTCTTT. This translates into CASSMGLTEAFF. Using reference TRBV19 and TRBJ1-1 for the parts outside the CDR3, the full variable domain is DGGITQSPKYLFRKEGQNVTLSCEQNLNHDAMYWYRQDPGQGLRLIYYSQIVNDFQKGDIAEGYSVSREKKESFPLTVTSAQKNPTAFYLCASSMGLTEAFFGQGTRLTVV.

V usage is TRBV11-2 and J usage is TRBJ1-4; maybe TRBD1 (6 bases). V was trimmed by 5 bases and J by 8 bases, leaving 24 bases between them. The CDR3 loop spans 17 amino acids. CDR1 SGHAT and CDR2 FQNNGV come from the germline V gene. The CDR3 region is CASSRNKIQGIGEKLFF. Here the CDR3 DNA reads TGTGCCAGCAGCCGCAATAAGATACAGGGCATCGGAGAAAAACTGTTTTTT. The complete variable domain, with remaining parts taken from reference TRBV11-2 and TRBJ1-4, reads EAGVAQSPRYKIIEKRQSVAFWCNPISGHATLYWYQQILGQGPKLLIQFQNNGVVDDSQLPKDRFSAERLKGVDSTLKIQPAKLEDSAVYLCASSRNKIQGIGEKLFFGSGTQLSVL.

CDR3 sequence (DNA): TGCGCCAGCAGCTTGAAAGCTAGCGGGGGACAAGAGACCCAGTACTTC. This encodes CASSLKASGGQETQYF. The V call is TRBV5-1, the J call TRBJ2-5; 10 positions match TRBD2. V dropped 1 base and J dropped 2; count of bases not matched to a gene: 5. This CDR3 contains 16 residues. Germline CDR1 reads SGHRS; CDR2 reads YFSETQ.

The chain is built from TRBV11-3 and TRBJ2-2; D unclear. Trimming left V 2 bases short and J 4 bases short, with 8 bases between. The CDR3 totals 14 residues. The germline V gene has CDR1 SGHNT and CDR2 YENEEA. The DNA of the CDR3 is TGTGCCAGCAGCTTAACAGCTATCACCGGGGAGCTGTTTTTT. It specifies CASSLTAITGELFF.

This chain links TRBV7-4 with TRBJ1-1; D remains ambiguous. CDR3 length: 13 residues. Germline loops: CDR1 SGHVT, CDR2 SQSDAQ. V was cut by 7 bases and J by 1 base, with 10 bases left in between. The DNA for the CDR3 is TGTGCCAGCACCGAGGGAGCGAACACTGAAGCTTTCTTT. It encodes CASTEGANTEAFF.

The genes are TRBV15 and TRBJ2-5; 11 nucleotides match TRBD2. Germline V gives CDR1 LNHNV, CDR2 YYDKDF (reference sequence). The CDR3 is 19 amino acids. V lost 5 bases, J lost 1 base, and 15 bases stayed unmatched. This CDR3 is CATSEWGRGLAVFQETQYF. CDR3 nucleotide sequence: TGTGCCACCAGCGAATGGGGCAGGGGACTAGCGGTATTCCAAGAGACCCAGTACTTC.

V usage is TRBV20-1 and J usage is TRBJ1-1; no reliable D call. CDR1 and CDR2 from the germline V gene are DFQATT and SNEGSKA (reference sequence). The CDR3 has 13 amino acids. V gave up 0 bases and J gave up 2 bases, with 7 bases separating them. CDR3 DNA: TGCAGTGCTAGAGAACAATATAACACTGAAGCTTTCTTT. As protein: CSAREQYNTEAFF.

This clonotype was detected ten times or more. The chain links TRBV2 to TRBJ2-2, with D perhaps assigned TRBD1 or TRBD2 (5 bases each). V lost 5 bases and J 4 bases, leaving 8 bases between the germline ends. CDR3 length: 13 residues. Germline-derived CDR1 and CDR2 are SNHLY and FYNNEI. The CDR3 bases are TGTGCCAGCAGTATCGGGACCACCGGGGAGCTGTTTTTT. Translation gives CASSIGTTGELFF.

The chain joins TRBV11-2 to TRBJ1-1, with 9 bases identical to TRBD1. CDR3 size: 15 residues. The germline V gene encodes CDR1 SGHAT and CDR2 FQNNGV. The J segment lost 4 bases and the V segment lost 2 bases, leaving 5 bases of the junction unmatched. CDR3 residues: CASSLYRGLITEAFF. CDR3 nucleotides: TGTGCCAGCAGCTTATACAGGGGGCTAATCACTGAAGCTTTCTTT.

This chain links TRBV7-9 with TRBJ1-1; D may be TRBD1 (6 bases). Germline lookup yields CDR1 SEHNR and CDR2 FQNEAQ (reference sequence). Trimming removed 5 bases from V and 2 bases from J, with 12 bases in between. The CDR3 has 14 residues. CDR3 nucleotide sequence: TGTGCCAGCAGCGTATCGACAGGTAACACTGAAGCTTTCTTT. Amino acid sequence: CASSVSTGNTEAFF.

This clonotype was detected only a few times. This chain links TRBV4-1 with TRBJ2-7; perhaps D is TRBD1 or TRBD2 (6 bases each). CDR1 MGHRA and CDR2 YSYEKL come from the germline V gene. This CDR3 has 16 amino acids. The V gene lost 0 bases and the J gene lost 5 bases, with 17 bases spanning the gap. The CDR3 loop is CASSQETGAAHDEQYF. CDR3 nucleotide sequence: TGCGCCAGCAGCCAAGAAACGGGGGCCGCACATGACGAGCAGTACTTC.

This clonotype was counted between two and nine times. The V call is TRBV5-1, the J call TRBJ1-1; 10 positions match TRBD1. Germline values: CDR1 SGHRS, CDR2 YFSETQ. The CDR3 is 14 amino acids. With 4 bases clipped from V and 5 bases from J, the junction kept 5 bases outside the gene matches. This chain's CDR3 is CASSDGQGETEAFF. CDR3 nucleotides: TGCGCCAGCAGCGACGGACAGGGGGAGACTGAAGCTTTCTTT.